These 12 T cell receptor beta chains share one sample of origin, sequenced in a study of blood T cell repertoires in COVID-19. The data were produced by immunoSEQ multiplex PCR, yet TCRdb's version contains in-frame clones alone and is incomplete. The sample contains about 280,000 clones, around 88% of which appear only once. Sequencing input: PBMCs or T cells enriched from blood (not recorded which). The origin of the receptors is a middle-aged woman who had recovered from COVID-19.

This chain connects TRBV7-2 to TRBJ2-1; D is perhaps TRBD1 (8 bases). Germline V gene lookup returns CDR1 SGHTA and CDR2 FQGNSA. Trimming pared 6 bases from V and 10 bases from J, leaving 34 bases between. The CDR3 consists of 19 residues. Written as DNA, the CDR3 is TGTGCCAGCAGAGCGGGATTGGGAGCGGGATACAGGGGGAGCGAGGAGCAGTTCTTC. Residues: CASRAGLGAGYRGSEEQFF. The variable domain in full, completed from reference TRBV7-2 and TRBJ2-1, reads GAGVSQSPSNKVTEKGKDVELRCDPISGHTALYWYRQSLGQGLEFLIYFQGNSAPDKSGLPSDRFSAERTGGSVSTLTIQRTQQEDSAVYLCASRAGLGAGYRGSEEQFFGPGTRLTVL.

V and J are TRBV29-1 and TRBJ2-1; TRBD2 agrees at 9 bases. The V segment lost 8 bases and the J segment 5 bases; nucleotides outside the gene matches: 10. This CDR3 has 14 residues. CDR1 is SQVTM, CDR2 ANQGSEA, per germline. The CDR3, as DNA: TGCAGCATCGACTCGGGACTAGCTCACAATGAGCAGTTCTTC. The encoded protein is CSIDSGLAHNEQFF.

This chain connects TRBV15 to TRBJ2-5; D not certain. Per the germline V gene, CDR1 is LNHNV and CDR2 is YYDKDF (reference sequence). The CDR3 is 15 amino acids. V gave up 2 bases and J gave up 3 bases, with 13 bases separating them. The CDR3 nucleotides read TGTGCCACCAGCAGAACCCTGCTGGCAGAAGAGACCCAGTACTTC. This translates into CATSRTLLAEETQYF.

As concerns this clone: The sample carries other DNA sequences with the same CDR3. The chain is built from TRBV7-9 and TRBJ2-3; D is possibly TRBD2 (5 bases). The CDR3 spans 14 residues. Germline CDR1 is SEHNR and CDR2 is FQNEAQ (reference sequence). V was cut by 0 bases and J by 3 bases, with 7 bases left in between. The CDR3 sequence: CASSLAGVTDTQYF. DNA of the CDR3: TGTGCCAGCAGCTTAGCGGGAGTGACAGATACGCAGTATTTT. The whole variable domain, remainder taken from reference TRBV7-9 and TRBJ2-3, is DTGVSQNPRHKITKRGQNVTFRCDPISEHNRLYWYRQTLGQGPEFLTYFQNEAQLEKSRLLSDRFSAERPKGSFSTLEIQRTEQGDSAMYLCASSLAGVTDTQYFGPGTRLTVL.

This clone occurred a few times. This chain uses TRBV19 with TRBJ1-4, with TRBD1 matching 7 bases. V lost 10 bases, J lost 3 bases, and 8 bases stayed unmatched. CDR1 LNHDA and CDR2 SQIVND come from the germline V gene (reference sequence). The CDR3 covers 14 residues. CDR3 nucleotides: TGTGCCACCGGCCGGGACAGTTCTAATGAAAAACTGTTTTTT. This gives the protein CATGRDSSNEKLFF.

Comments on this clone: Possible read error: a much larger clone is one base away. This chain uses TRBV9 with TRBJ2-1; 8 bases agree with TRBD2. Germline V gene sequence: CDR1 SGDLS, CDR2 YYNGEE. V lost 4 bases to trimming and J lost 3 bases; unmatched junction nucleotides: 6. The CDR3 contains 15 residues. In nucleotides, the CDR3 is TGTGCCAGCAGCCCCCTCGCGGGAGGCTACAATGAGCAGTTCTTC. This translates into CASSPLAGGYNEQFF.

The V and J genes are TRBV5-8 and TRBJ2-7, with D maybe TRBD1 (5 bases). Germline CDR1 and CDR2: SGHTS and YDEGEE. V was clipped by 4 bases and J by 5 bases, with 10 bases between them. This CDR3 spans 12 amino acids. This CDR3 is CASSRRVHEQYF. The CDR3 DNA sequence: TGTGCCAGCAGCCGCAGGGTCCACGAGCAGTACTTC.

In nucleotides, the CDR3 is TGTGCCAGCAGCTTCCCCCTACAGAGGGCGTCCTACGAGCAGTACTTC. The encoded protein is CASSFPLQRASYEQYF. This chain joins TRBV7-2 and TRBJ2-7; D is possibly TRBD2 (5 bases). V was cut by 3 bases and J by 1 base, with 16 bases left in between. CDR3 length: 16 amino acids. The V gene's germline CDR1 is SGHTA and CDR2 FQGNSA.

This sequence joins TRBV2 and TRBJ2-5, with a possible D match to TRBD2 (5 bases). This CDR3 has 13 residues. Trimming stripped 3 bases from V and 3 bases from J, with 8 bases between. Germline V gene lookup returns CDR1 SNHLY and CDR2 FYNNEI. The CDR3 region is CASSDERKETQYF. DNA of the CDR3: TGTGCCAGCAGTGATGAGCGGAAAGAGACCCAGTACTTC.

The gene calls are TRBV2 and TRBJ2-5, with 8 nucleotides matching TRBD1. V was clipped by 4 bases and J by 5 bases; unmatched bases: 3. The CDR3 runs 13 residues. From germline, CDR1 is SNHLY and CDR2 FYNNEI. The CDR3 here is CASSGQGIETQYF. The DNA for the CDR3 is TGTGCCAGCAGTGGACAGGGGATCGAGACCCAGTACTTC.

This chain connects TRBV5-6 to TRBJ2-2, with a tentative D call TRBD1 (6 bases). V was clipped by 4 bases and J by 4 bases, with 14 bases between them. This CDR3 has 15 amino acids. Per germline, CDR1 SGHDT and CDR2 YYEEEE. Here the CDR3 reads CASSPTGLGTGELFF. The DNA for the CDR3 is TGTGCCAGCAGCCCCACAGGGCTTGGCACCGGGGAGCTGTTTTTT.

The CDR3 DNA sequence: TGCGCCAGCAGCTTGGTCGGGACAGAACTCTACGAGCAGTACTTC. Translated: CASSLVGTELYEQYF. The chain recombines TRBV5-1 with TRBJ2-7; 7 positions match TRBD1. After removal of 0 bases from V and 3 bases from J, the junction contained 6 bases not matched to a gene. Germline assignment: CDR1 SGHRS and CDR2 YFSETQ. This CDR3 has 15 residues. Full variable domain (missing parts from reference TRBV5-1 and TRBJ2-7): KAGVTQTPRYLIKTRGQQVTLSCSPISGHRSVSWYQQTPGQGLQFLFEYFSETQRNKGNFPGRFSGRQFSNSRSEMNVSTLELGDSALYLCASSLVGTELYEQYFGPGTRLTVT.